This is a list of T cell receptor beta chains from one sample in a study of blood T cell repertoires in COVID-19. Sequencing used immunoSEQ multiplex PCR; TCRdb keeps in-frame clones, though not all of them. This sample has about 250,000 clones; 87% occur once, and the top ten carry roughly 3%. Sequencing was performed on peripheral blood. The receptors were gathered from a man younger than 30 with active or convalescent COVID-19. Both conserved end residues are part of each CDR3. Fields, in order: clone size, D gene, V gene, J gene, CDR3 protein, CDR3 DNA. The D gene is left open where the match is weak. The listing skips clone size in some rows; elsewhere it reads once, few, many or a size class.

size: NA; D: NA; V: TRBV9; J: TRBJ2-1; CDR3: CASSVGSVSYNEQFF; DNA: TGTGCCAGCAGCGTAGGATCCGTCAGCTACAATGAGCAGTTCTTC
size: NA; D: NA; V: TRBV12-5; J: TRBJ1-2; CDR3: CASGLPTGLYGYTF; DNA: TGTGCTAGTGGTTTGCCAACAGGGCTATATGGCTACACCTTC
size: NA; D: NA; V: TRBV7-8; J: TRBJ1-5; CDR3: CASSLSQGGNQPQHF; DNA: TGTGCCAGCAGCTTAAGCCAGGGTGGTAATCAGCCCCAGCATTTT
size: NA; D: TRBD1; V: TRBV7-9; J: TRBJ2-6; CDR3: CAITGAEANVLTF; DNA: TGTGCCATCACAGGGGCGGAGGCCAACGTCCTGACTTTC
size: NA; D: NA; V: TRBV9; J: TRBJ1-2; CDR3: CASSVGSRAYNYGYTF; DNA: TGTGCCAGCAGCGTCGGGAGCAGGGCGTATAACTATGGCTACACCTTC
size: once; D: NA; V: TRBV28; J: TRBJ2-2; CDR3: CASSTPQGMGTGELFF; DNA: TGTGCCAGCAGTACTCCGCAGGGGATGGGCACCGGGGAGCTGTTTTTT
size: NA; D: TRBD2; V: TRBV9; J: TRBJ2-1; CDR3: CASSVGGAGGHNEQFF; DNA: TGTGCCAGCAGCGTAGGGGGAGCGGGGGGTCACAATGAGCAGTTCTTC
size: NA; D: NA; V: TRBV6-5; J: TRBJ1-2; CDR3: CASSYSEGVATF; DNA: TGTGCCAGCAGTTACTCGGAGGGAGTGGCCACCTTC
size: NA; D: NA; V: TRBV11-2; J: TRBJ1-1; CDR3: CASSLMRQNTEAFF; DNA: TGTGCCAGCAGCTTAATGAGACAGAACACTGAAGCTTTCTTT
size: NA; D: NA; V: TRBV6-2/TRBV6-3; J: TRBJ1-3; CDR3: CASSYQSTPGNTIYF; DNA: TGTGCCAGCAGTTATCAATCCACTCCTGGAAACACCATATATTTT
size: NA; D: NA; V: TRBV6-6; J: TRBJ1-1; CDR3: CASSFSPQGTEAFF; DNA: TGTGCCAGCAGTTTTTCGCCCCAGGGGACTGAAGCTTTCTTT
size: NA; D: NA; V: TRBV5-8; J: TRBJ2-1; CDR3: CASSHPDNYNEQFF; DNA: TGTGCCAGCAGCCACCCTGACAACTACAATGAGCAGTTCTTC
size: NA; D: TRBD2; V: TRBV15; J: TRBJ2-5; CDR3: CATENPGGLAGFQETQYF; DNA: TGTGCCACCGAAAACCCGGGGGGACTAGCGGGGTTCCAAGAGACCCAGTACTTC
size: NA; D: NA; V: TRBV15; J: TRBJ1-1; CDR3: CATSRRQVNTEAFF; DNA: TGTGCCACCAGCAGGCGACAGGTAAACACTGAAGCTTTCTTT
size: NA; D: TRBD1; V: TRBV7-9; J: TRBJ1-2; CDR3: CASSPRGQGGYGYTF; DNA: TGTGCCAGCAGCCCCCGTGGTCAGGGGGGTTATGGCTACACCTTC
size: once; D: NA; V: TRBV5-4; J: TRBJ2-5; CDR3: CASSSPGLRRGETQYF; DNA: TGTGCCAGCAGCTCTCCGGGACTCAGGAGAGGGGAGACCCAGTACTTC
size: few; D: TRBD2; V: TRBV5-4; J: TRBJ2-3; CDR3: CASSITSGGTNTQYF; DNA: TGTGCCAGCAGCATTACTAGCGGGGGGACTAATACGCAGTATTTT
size: NA; D: NA; V: TRBV5-1; J: TRBJ1-1; CDR3: CASSSQVGTEAFF; DNA: TGCGCCAGCAGCTCGCAGGTTGGCACTGAAGCTTTCTTT
size: NA; D: NA; V: TRBV27; J: TRBJ1-2; CDR3: CASSFDMRRVYGYTF; DNA: TGTGCCAGCAGTTTCGACATGCGCCGCGTCTATGGCTACACCTTC
size: NA; D: NA; V: TRBV7-9; J: TRBJ1-1; CDR3: CASSPREGGFPVEAFF; DNA: TGTGCCAGCAGCCCCCGTGAGGGAGGGTTCCCAGTAGAAGCTTTCTTT
size: NA; D: TRBD1; V: TRBV7-9; J: TRBJ1-6; CDR3: CASSRQGDSPLHF; DNA: TGTGCCAGCAGCAGACAGGGGGATTCACCCCTCCACTTT
size: NA; D: NA; V: TRBV5-5; J: TRBJ2-3; CDR3: CASSQGHEGTDTQYF; DNA: TGTGCCAGCAGCCAGGGACACGAAGGGACAGATACGCAGTATTTT
size: NA; D: NA; V: TRBV5-1; J: TRBJ2-5; CDR3: CASSSKRATTAESQETQYF; DNA: TGCGCCAGCAGCTCAAAACGGGCAACGACAGCAGAATCGCAAGAGACCCAGTACTTC
size: NA; D: NA; V: TRBV19; J: TRBJ1-5; CDR3: CASSIDLGGRQPQHF; DNA: TGTGCCAGTAGTATAGATCTGGGAGGGAGGCAGCCCCAGCATTTT
size: few; D: NA; V: TRBV2; J: TRBJ1-1; CDR3: CASSRHPEAFF; DNA: TGTGCCAGCAGTCGACATCCTGAAGCTTTCTTT
size: once; D: NA; V: TRBV10-3; J: TRBJ1-2; CDR3: CAISESWQTSFYGYTF; DNA: TGTGCCATCAGTGAGTCGTGGCAGACTAGCTTCTATGGCTACACCTTC
size: NA; D: NA; V: TRBV20-1; J: TRBJ1-5; CDR3: CSASHSINSNQPQHF; DNA: TGCAGTGCTAGTCACAGCATCAATAGCAATCAGCCCCAGCATTTT
size: NA; D: TRBD2; V: TRBV13; J: TRBJ2-7; CDR3: CASSYILDSPGLAVSYEQYF; DNA: TGTGCCAGCAGCTATATCTTGGACAGCCCGGGACTAGCGGTATCCTACGAGCAGTACTTC
size: NA; D: TRBD1; V: TRBV5-1; J: TRBJ2-1; CDR3: CASSSTAGGGVEQFF; DNA: TGCGCCAGCAGCTCGACAGCAGGGGGCGGCGTTGAGCAGTTCTTC
size: NA; D: TRBD2; V: TRBV7-3; J: TRBJ2-2; CDR3: CASSSGTSGGELFF; DNA: TGTGCCAGCAGTTCCGGGACTAGCGGCGGGGAGCTGTTTTTT
size: NA; D: TRBD2; V: TRBV7-2; J: TRBJ2-7; CDR3: CASSWASGEYEQYF; DNA: TGTGCCAGCAGCTGGGCTAGCGGGGAGTACGAGCAGTACTTC
size: once; D: NA; V: TRBV19; J: TRBJ2-2; CDR3: CASSIRTPSNTGELFF; DNA: TGTGCCAGTAGTATCCGGACACCCTCGAACACCGGGGAGCTGTTTTTT
size: NA; D: TRBD1; V: TRBV7-9; J: TRBJ1-3; CDR3: CASSLTLKQGDGNTIYF; DNA: TGTGCCAGCAGCTTAACCCTAAAGCAGGGGGATGGAAACACCATATATTTT
size: NA; D: NA; V: TRBV19; J: TRBJ1-1; CDR3: CASSIAGGITEAFF; DNA: TGTGCCAGTAGTATTGCGGGGGGCATCACTGAAGCTTTCTTT
size: NA; D: TRBD1; V: TRBV18; J: TRBJ1-2; CDR3: CASSRGSGTGSYGYTF; DNA: TGTGCCAGCTCACGAGGATCCGGGACAGGGTCCTATGGCTACACCTTC
size: NA; D: NA; V: TRBV29-1; J: TRBJ1-1; CDR3: CSVEGGKGSTEAFF; DNA: TGCAGCGTTGAAGGAGGGAAGGGCAGCACTGAAGCTTTCTTT
size: NA; D: TRBD1; V: TRBV5-1; J: TRBJ1-2; CDR3: CASSSGQGNYGYTF; DNA: TGCGCCAGCAGCTCTGGACAGGGTAACTATGGCTACACCTTC
size: NA; D: NA; V: TRBV5-6; J: TRBJ2-5; CDR3: CASSLAGAGWETQYF; DNA: TGTGCCAGCAGCTTGGCTGGGGCAGGGTGGGAGACCCAGTACTTC
size: NA; D: NA; V: TRBV19; J: TRBJ2-2; CDR3: CASSFLVVGGELFF; DNA: TGTGCCAGTAGTTTCCTAGTAGTGGGCGGGGAGCTGTTTTTT
size: few; D: TRBD1; V: TRBV29-1; J: TRBJ2-1; CDR3: CSVDPRDSSYNEQFF; DNA: TGCAGCGTTGACCCTCGGGACAGTTCCTACAATGAGCAGTTCTTC
size: NA; D: NA; V: TRBV19; J: TRBJ1-2; CDR3: CASSIGGIDYGYTF; DNA: TGTGCCAGTAGTATCGGAGGGATTGACTATGGCTACACCTTC
size: NA; D: NA; V: TRBV4-1; J: TRBJ2-5; CDR3: CASSQDKRETQYF; DNA: TGCGCCAGCAGCCAAGATAAGCGAGAGACCCAGTACTTC
size: NA; D: NA; V: TRBV7-2; J: TRBJ2-3; CDR3: CASSPSGSGTDTQYF; DNA: TGTGCCAGCAGCCCCTCCGGGTCAGGCACAGATACGCAGTATTTT
size: NA; D: TRBD2; V: TRBV5-1; J: TRBJ2-1; CDR3: CASSLEGTSEQFF; DNA: TGCGCCAGCAGCTTGGAAGGGACTAGTGAGCAGTTCTTC
size: NA; D: NA; V: TRBV25-1; J: TRBJ2-7; CDR3: CASSERQRPEISYEQYF; DNA: TGTGCCAGCAGTGAAAGGCAGCGCCCTGAGATCTCCTACGAGCAGTACTTC